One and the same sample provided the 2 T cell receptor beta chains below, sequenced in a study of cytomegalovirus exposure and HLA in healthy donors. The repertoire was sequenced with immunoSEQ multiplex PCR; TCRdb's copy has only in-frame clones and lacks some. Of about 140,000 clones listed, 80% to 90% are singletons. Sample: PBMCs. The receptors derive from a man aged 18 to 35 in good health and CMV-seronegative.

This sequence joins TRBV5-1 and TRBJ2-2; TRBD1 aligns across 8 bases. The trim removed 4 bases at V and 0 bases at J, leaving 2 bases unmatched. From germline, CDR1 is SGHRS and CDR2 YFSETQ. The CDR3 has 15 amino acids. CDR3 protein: CASSQGQANTGELFF. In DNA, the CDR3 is TGCGCCAGCAGCCAGGGACAGGCGAACACCGGGGAGCTGTTTTTT.

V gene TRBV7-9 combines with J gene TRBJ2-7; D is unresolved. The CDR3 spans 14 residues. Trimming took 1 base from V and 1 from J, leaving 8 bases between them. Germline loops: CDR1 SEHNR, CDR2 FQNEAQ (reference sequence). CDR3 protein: CASSLDDFSYEQYF. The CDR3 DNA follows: TGTGCCAGCAGCTTAGACGACTTTTCCTACGAGCAGTACTTC.